One sample yielded the 12 T cell receptor beta chains listed below, sequenced in a study of blood T cells in healthy people across ages. Sample-barcoded 5' priming and a J-beta primer mix drove a second PCR of roughly 6 to 12 cycles. TCRdb processed the 5' RACE reads anew with MiXCR; each CDR3 protein has one entry. The repertoire includes 1.2 million to 1.5 million distinct CDR3 sequences, roughly 40% of them detected once, and less than 8% sits in the top ten. Sequencing used blood. These receptors all come from a young woman in good health.

V gene TRBV6-1 combines with J gene TRBJ2-1, with D possibly matching TRBD1 (5 bases). V was clipped by 10 bases and J by 8 bases, with 15 bases between them. The CDR3 runs to 12 residues. Germline V gene lookup returns CDR1 MNHNS and CDR2 SASEGT. CDR3 in DNA: TGTGCCATTCAAGGGGTCTTCGATGAGCAGTTCTTC. As protein: CAIQGVFDEQFF.

The chain carries TRBV3-1 and TRBJ2-2; D perhaps matches TRBD1 (5 bases). CDR3 length: 15 residues. V shed 1 base and J shed 4 bases, with 10 bases lying between them. Germline loops: CDR1 LGHDT, CDR2 YNNKEL (reference sequence). The CDR3 reads CASSQGAGSTGELFF. In nucleotides, the CDR3 is TGTGCCAGCAGCCAAGGTGCAGGGTCCACCGGGGAGCTGTTTTTT. Full variable domain (remainder filled in from reference TRBV3-1 and TRBJ2-2): DTAVSQTPKYLVTQMGNDKSIKCEQNLGHDTMYWYKQDSKKFLKIMFSYNNKELIINETVPNRFSPKSPDKAHLNLHINSLELGDSAVYFCASSQGAGSTGELFFGEGSRLTVL.

The chain recombines TRBV7-2 with TRBJ2-1, with a weak D call TRBD2 (7 bases). From germline, CDR1 is SGHTA and CDR2 FQGNSA. The length of the CDR3 is 16 residues. V dropped 4 bases and J dropped 7 bases, with 20 bases sitting between them. CDR3 in amino acids: CASSYGVGGGGNEQFF. In DNA, the CDR3 is TGTGCCAGCAGCTATGGAGTGGGAGGGGGTGGGAATGAGCAGTTCTTC.

This clonotype was counted many times. The genes are TRBV4-1 and TRBJ2-3; no clear D gene. Germline-derived CDR1 and CDR2 are MGHRA and YSYEKL. Trimming removed 4 bases from V and 6 bases from J, with 11 bases in between. The CDR3 is 13 residues long. CDR3 amino acids: CASSPPPEDTQYF. The CDR3 nucleotides are TGCGCCAGCAGCCCTCCCCCCGAGGATACGCAGTATTTT.

V usage is TRBV3-1 and J usage is TRBJ2-3; D possibly corresponds to TRBD2 (5 bases). Trimming stripped 2 bases from V and 2 bases from J, with 8 bases between. The CDR3 length is 14 residues. Germline CDR1 LGHDT, CDR2 YNNKEL (reference sequence). CDR3 region: CASSQRGFTDTQYF. The CDR3 DNA is TGTGCCAGCAGCCAACGGGGATTCACAGATACGCAGTATTTT.

The chain has TRBV20-1 and TRBJ2-7; 8 bases fit TRBD2. V shed 6 bases, J shed 0 bases, and the junction held 7 bases outside the gene matches. Germline CDR1 DFQATT, CDR2 SNEGSKA (reference sequence). This CDR3 spans 14 amino acids. CDR3 DNA: TGCAGTGCGACAGACGCGGGAGGCTCCTACGAGCAGTACTTC. Its protein is CSATDAGGSYEQYF.

The V gene is TRBV5-1, the J gene TRBJ2-1; perhaps TRBD1 as D (6 bases). The germline CDR1 and CDR2 sequences are SGHRS and YFSETQ. The CDR3 runs to 15 residues. With 1 base removed from V and 8 bases from J, the gap between germline ends came to 16 bases. The CDR3 coding sequence is TGCGCCAGCAGCTTGCCCGGGACAAGGCCCGATGAGCAGTTCTTC. Protein sequence: CASSLPGTRPDEQFF. The whole variable domain, remainder taken from reference TRBV5-1 and TRBJ2-1, is KAGVTQTPRYLIKTRGQQVTLSCSPISGHRSVSWYQQTPGQGLQFLFEYFSETQRNKGNFPGRFSGRQFSNSRSEMNVSTLELGDSALYLCASSLPGTRPDEQFFGPGTRLTVL.

The chain's CDR3 is CKAGGANYGYTF. CDR3 coding DNA: TGCAAGGCCGGGGGGGCCAACTATGGCTACACCTTC. This sequence joins TRBV29-1 and TRBJ1-2; D is perhaps TRBD1 (6 bases). Germline CDR1 and CDR2: SQVTM and ANQGSEA. CDR3 length equals 12 residues.

The J gene is TRBJ1-5, the V gene TRBV19; weak D call: TRBD1 (5 bases). Germline V gives CDR1 LNHDA, CDR2 SQIVND (reference sequence). This CDR3 spans 15 amino acids. V lost 9 bases and J 0 bases, leaving 15 bases between the germline ends. CDR3 DNA: TGTGCCAGCCGGCGTGGGGCCTATAGCAATCAGCCCCAGCATTTT. This encodes CASRRGAYSNQPQHF.

This clonotype was seen a few times. The chain uses TRBV12-3 or TRBV12-4 and TRBJ1-1, with D unresolved. Trimming took 5 bases from V and 6 from J, leaving 10 bases between them. This CDR3 is 12 amino acids long. CDR3 protein: CASSQALAEAFF. The CDR3 DNA sequence: TGTGCCAGCAGTCAGGCTTTAGCTGAAGCTTTCTTT.

This clonotype was seen many times. CDR3 protein: CASRPGGPDTQYF. CDR3 in DNA: TGTGCCAGCAGACCTGGGGGGCCAGATACGCAGTATTTT. The chain carries TRBV6-5 and TRBJ2-3, with D perhaps assigned TRBD1 or TRBD2 (6 bases each). The germline gives CDR1 MNHEY, CDR2 SVGAGI. V lost 6 bases and J 4 bases, leaving 11 bases between the germline ends. The CDR3 totals 13 residues.

This chain links TRBV12-3 or TRBV12-4 with TRBJ2-3, with D possibly matching TRBD2 (5 bases). The CDR3 has 16 amino acids. V was clipped by 5 bases and J by 6 bases, with 21 bases between them. The CDR3 spells CASSPSVGEVGDTQYF. DNA of the CDR3: TGTGCCAGCAGTCCATCCGTGGGAGAGGTAGGGGATACGCAGTATTTT.